This T cell receptor beta chain appears in the sequencing data of a study of T cell responses to AZD1222 COVID-19 vaccine. Study-wide results and caveats: Close to half of spike-specific TCRs reportedly recognize unmutated variant regions. Donors were largely white British and mainly female; clonal diversity was possibly underestimated.

TCRdb keeps only in-frame clones here, not all; method: immunoSEQ multiplex PCR. The profile shows roughly 110,000 clones, roughly 90% of them singletons. Trimming left V 0 bases short and J 6 bases short, with 11 bases between. The V gene's germline CDR1 is MGHRA and CDR2 YSYEKL. The CDR3 length is 14 residues. Remarks on this clone: What it binds is not known.

The receptor comes from an adult in good health. Sequencing was performed on peripheral blood, taken on day 0 of AZD1222 vaccination. The V and J genes are TRBV4-1 and TRBJ1-2, with D tentatively TRBD1 (5 bases). The CDR3 DNA sequence: TGCGCCAGCAGCCAAGAGTGGACGGACAATGGCTACACCTTC. The encoded protein is CASSQEWTDNGYTF.